The next 16 T cell receptor beta chains were all read from a single sample in a study of a mutant IDH1 vaccine in newly diagnosed glioma. Time point here: week 11, during vaccination. What each vaccine dose contained was 300 ug of mutant IDH1 20-mer peptide, accompanied by topical imiquimod. Profiling relied on immunoSEQ multiplex PCR, and the TCRdb table lists in-frame clones only, not all of them. The table lists some 64,000 clones, approximately 88% of them singletons. Their antigen targets remain unknown. Material: PBMCs, obtained from a glioma patient whose treatment included an IDH1 peptide vaccine. These receptors were collected from a woman aged 45-59 years with glioma.

This sequence joins TRBV4-2 and TRBJ1-2, with D possibly matching TRBD1 (6 bases). Germline V gene sequence: CDR1 LGHNA, CDR2 YNFKEQ. The CDR3 is 17 amino acids. The V and J ends lost 4 bases and 2 bases respectively, with 20 bases between them. The CDR3 region is CASSLRTEMALNYGYTF. The CDR3, as DNA: TGTGCCAGCAGCCTTCGGACAGAGATGGCCCTAAACTATGGCTACACCTTC.

The V call is TRBV9, the J call TRBJ1-1; D not certain. Germline CDR1 SGDLS, CDR2 YYNGEE. The CDR3 extends over 14 amino acids. Trimming removed 0 bases at V and 1 base at J, with 7 bases between. The DNA of the CDR3 is TGTGCCAGCAGCGTAGTCCCGGAGAACACTGAAGCTTTCTTT. This sequence encodes CASSVVPENTEAFF.

In the case of this clone: The sample contains more than one DNA sequence encoding this CDR3. This chain joins TRBV7-8 and TRBJ1-1, with D hard to call. Deletions cut 5 bases from V and 1 base from J, with 8 bases between. The CDR3 spans 13 residues. The germline CDR1 and CDR2 sequences are SGHVS and FQNEAQ. The chain's CDR3 is CASSPTGNTEAFF. CDR3 DNA sequence: TGTGCCAGCAGCCCGACGGGGAACACTGAAGCTTTCTTT. Based on the CDR3 plus reference TRBV7-8 and TRBJ1-1, the full variable domain is GAGVSQSPRYKVAKRGQDVALRCDPISGHVSLFWYQQALGQGPEFLTYFQNEAQLDKSGLPSDRFFAERPEGSVSTLKIQRTQQEDSAVYLCASSPTGNTEAFFGQGTRLTVV.

The gene calls are TRBV12-5 and TRBJ2-5; no firm D call. V lost 3 bases to trimming and J lost 7 bases, with 15 bases between them. The CDR3 covers 14 residues. CDR1 and CDR2 (germline): LGHNT, FRNRAP. CDR3 coding DNA: TGTGCTAGTGGTTTCGATAGCTCTGTAGGGACCCAGTACTTC. It translates to CASGFDSSVGTQYF.

This chain uses TRBV7-2 with TRBJ2-3; D ambiguous. The CDR3 sequence is 14 residues long. V lost 4 bases to trimming and J lost 1 base, with 9 bases between them. CDR1 is SGHTA and CDR2 is FQGNSA in the germline V gene. DNA for the CDR3: TGTGCCAGCAGCTCACGGACGGGCACAGATACGCAGTATTTT. The encoded protein is CASSSRTGTDTQYF.

The rearrangement links TRBV10-3 to TRBJ2-5; 10 bases align to TRBD2. This CDR3 has 14 residues. J lost 5 bases, V lost 5 bases, and 5 bases had no gene match. The germline gives CDR1 ENHRY, CDR2 SYGVKD. DNA for the CDR3: TGTGCCATCAGTCGACTAGCGGGCCAGGAGACCCAGTACTTC. Protein: CAISRLAGQETQYF.

A single count supports this clone. V usage is TRBV7-2 and J usage is TRBJ2-1; TRBD1 aligns across 10 bases. The length of the CDR3 is 14 residues. The V gene end was trimmed by 5 bases and the J gene end by 8 bases; junction bases not matched to a gene: 6. The germline CDR1 and CDR2 sequences are SGHTA and FQGNSA. CDR3 amino acids: CASSATTGGYEQFF. The CDR3 DNA reads TGTGCCAGCAGCGCTACGACAGGGGGCTATGAGCAGTTCTTC.

The chain couples TRBV5-1 to TRBJ2-7, with unresolved D. The CDR3 runs to 15 residues. Germline CDR1 reads SGHRS; CDR2 reads YFSETQ. The germline V and J ends were trimmed by 4 bases and 0 bases, with 14 bases remaining between them. As DNA, the CDR3 is TGCGCCAGCAGCACCGGCGACACGTCCTCCTACGAGCAGTACTTC. This encodes CASSTGDTSSYEQYF.

J is TRBJ2-3 and V is TRBV6-4, with 7 bases identical to TRBD1. The trim removed 6 bases at V and 6 bases at J, leaving 6 bases unmatched. Germline CDR1 and CDR2: MRHNA and SNTAGT. The CDR3 sequence is 13 residues long. CDR3 DNA sequence: TGTGCCAGCAGCGACAGGGCGAAGGATACGCAGTATTTT. Translation gives CASSDRAKDTQYF.

This clone was observed a single time. This sequence joins TRBV11-3 and TRBJ2-2, with D perhaps matching TRBD1 or TRBD2 (5 bases each). Trimming left V 2 bases short and J 8 bases short, with 9 bases between. Germline assignment: CDR1 SGHNT and CDR2 YENEEA. CDR3 length equals 13 residues. The CDR3 DNA sequence: TGTGCCAGCAGCTTAAGGGGAGAGGGGGAGCTGTTTTTT. This encodes CASSLRGEGELFF.

The chain employs TRBV7-8 and TRBJ2-2; D ambiguous. V was clipped by 5 bases and J by 7 bases, with 14 bases between them. Looked up from germline, CDR1 is SGHVS and CDR2 is FQNEAQ. The CDR3 sequence is 14 residues long. This CDR3 is CASSPSTLNGELFF. In nucleotides, the CDR3 is TGTGCCAGCAGCCCATCGACTCTAAACGGGGAGCTGTTTTTT.

The V gene is TRBV18, the J gene TRBJ1-1, with D uncertain. Trimming cost V 2 bases and J 4 bases, with 11 bases left between them. Germline assignment: CDR1 KGHSH and CDR2 LQKENI. The CDR3 loop spans 14 amino acids. CDR3 in amino acids: CASSPGVATTEAFF. CDR3 DNA: TGTGCCAGCTCACCAGGTGTGGCGACCACTGAAGCTTTCTTT.

The CDR3 loop reads CASSLSSGGNSPLHF. The CDR3 DNA is TGTGCCAGCAGCTTAAGTAGCGGGGGGAATTCACCCCTCCACTTT. The gene calls are TRBV7-9 and TRBJ1-6, with a tentative D call TRBD1 (5 bases). The length of the CDR3 is 15 residues. Germline V CDR1 and CDR2: SEHNR, FQNEAQ (reference sequence). V was cut by 2 bases and J by 7 bases, with 12 bases left in between. The variable domain in full, completed from reference TRBV7-9 and TRBJ1-6, reads DTGVSQNPRHKITKRGQNVTFRCDPISEHNRLYWYRQTLGQGPEFLTYFQNEAQLEKSRLLSDRFSAERPKGSFSTLEIQRTEQGDSAMYLCASSLSSGGNSPLHFGNGTRLTVT.

The J gene is TRBJ2-5, the V gene TRBV5-5; D is undetermined. The ends were cut back, 1 base at V and 2 bases at J, with 12 bases in the middle. CDR3 length: 15 amino acids. CDR1 is SGHKS and CDR2 is YYEKEE in the germline V gene (reference sequence). Written as DNA, the CDR3 is TGTGCCAGCAGCTTGTTATATAGGGCTCAAGAGACCCAGTACTTC. This sequence encodes CASSLLYRAQETQYF.

The V and J genes are TRBV29-1 and TRBJ2-5; 9 bases match TRBD1. Trimming cost V 5 bases and J 4 bases; bases outside gene matches: 5. CDR1 and CDR2 (germline): SQVTM, ANQGSEA. The CDR3 consists of 13 residues. The CDR3 bases are TGCAGCGTTAACAGGGGGCCAGCAGAGACCCAGTACTTC. Its protein is CSVNRGPAETQYF.

This clone was seen just once. This specimen includes other DNA sequences encoding the same CDR3. V is TRBV19 and J is TRBJ1-3, with TRBD1 matching over 7 bases. Germline lookup yields CDR1 LNHDA and CDR2 SQIVND (reference sequence). V lost 5 bases and J lost 2; bases outside the gene matches: 21. The CDR3 consists of 20 residues. CDR3 DNA sequence: TGTGCCAGTAGTGCCGAAGGGGATAGGGGGCGCGGGCTTCCTGGAAACACCATATATTTT. Encoded protein: CASSAEGDRGRGLPGNTIYF.